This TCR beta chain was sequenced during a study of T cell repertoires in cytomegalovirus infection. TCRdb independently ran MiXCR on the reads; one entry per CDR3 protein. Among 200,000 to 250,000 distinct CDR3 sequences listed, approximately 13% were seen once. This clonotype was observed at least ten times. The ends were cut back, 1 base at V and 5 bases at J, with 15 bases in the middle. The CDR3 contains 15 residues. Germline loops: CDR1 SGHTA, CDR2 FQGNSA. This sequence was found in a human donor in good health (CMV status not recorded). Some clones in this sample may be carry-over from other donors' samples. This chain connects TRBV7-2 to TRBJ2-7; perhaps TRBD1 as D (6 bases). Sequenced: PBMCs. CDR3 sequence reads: CASSLDGGPYNEQYF. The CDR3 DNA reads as TGTGCCAGCAGCTTAGATGGGGGCCCGTATAACGAGCAGTACTTC.